A selection of T cell receptor beta chains follows, all from one sample in a study of identical twins. From the 5' RACE reads, TCRdb called clonotypes with MiXCR, one entry per CDR3 protein. The data contain roughly 1.6 million distinct CDR3 sequences, roughly 35% of them singletons. The specimen sequenced was cord blood. The receptors come from a newborn girl in good health. The CDR3 runs from the conserved cysteine through the conserved F or W. D genes are given only for firm matches. Clone size is given for some rows only: seen once, a few or many times, or a class if the clone is expanded.

clone_size | j_call | d_call | v_call | cdr3_nt | cdr3_aa
few | TRBJ2-1 | TRBD2 | TRBV27 | TGTGCCAGCAGTTTCGCTTCACTAGCGGGGGAAGATGAGCAGTTCTTC | CASSFASLAGEDEQFF
many | TRBJ2-3 | . | TRBV9 | TGTGCCAGCAGCGTATCGAATACGCAGTATTTT | CASSVSNTQYF
. | TRBJ2-7 | TRBD1 | TRBV3-1 | TGTGCCAGCAGCCAAGGACAGGGGTTAAGGAATGGGCAGTACTTC | CASSQGQGLRNGQYF
few | TRBJ2-1 | TRBD2 | TRBV6-6 | TGTGCCAGCAGTTACATAGTGGCTAGCGGGGGTAATGAGCAGTTCTTC | CASSYIVASGGNEQFF
. | TRBJ2-3 | . | TRBV5-4 | TGTGCCAGCAGTCCCGGTCCTCTCGGACCCAGCACAGATACGCAGTATTTT | CASSPGPLGPSTDTQYF
few | TRBJ1-2 | . | TRBV18 | TGTGCCAGCTCACCGGGGCAGCAACCTAACTATGGCTACACCTTC | CASSPGQQPNYGYTF
many | TRBJ2-5 | . | TRBV20-1 | TGCAGTGCTAGAGATAGCGGCAGTCAAGAGACCCAGTACTTC | CSARDSGSQETQYF
. | TRBJ2-1 | . | TRBV24-1 | TGTGCCGCCAGTGATCTCCTTCCGCGTAGCTCCTACAATGAGCAGTTCTTC | CAASDLLPRSSYNEQFF
few | TRBJ1-5 | . | TRBV28 | TGTGCCAGCAGTTTTAGTCGGATCAAAAATAGCAATCAGCCCCAGCATTTT | CASSFSRIKNSNQPQHF
. | TRBJ2-1 | . | TRBV18 | TGTGCCAGCTCACCTCAGGGGACATTACACAATGAGCAGTTCTTC | CASSPQGTLHNEQFF
few | TRBJ2-2 | . | TRBV5-1 | TGCGCCAGCAGCGTTCGGACATCCGGGGGGCTGTTTTTT | CASSVRTSGGLFF
. | TRBJ1-2 | TRBD1 | TRBV2 | TGTGCCAGCAGTGAAAGGCAGGGGGAGGATGGCTACACCTTC | CASSERQGEDGYTF
. | TRBJ2-7 | . | TRBV28 | TGTGCCAGCAGTACCGGGACTTCCACCTACGAGCAGTACTTC | CASSTGTSTYEQYF
. | TRBJ1-1 | TRBD1 | TRBV2 | TGTGCCAGCATGACAGGGTCGGGTGGAGCTTTCTTT | CASMTGSGGAFF
few | TRBJ2-3 | . | TRBV20-1 | TGCAGTGCTAGGAGAGCTAGCGATATCACAGATACGCAGTATTTT | CSARRASDITDTQYF
few | TRBJ2-7 | TRBD2 | TRBV7-2 | TGTGCCAGCGGCACTAGCGGGGATGTTTACGAGCAGTACTTC | CASGTSGDVYEQYF
. | TRBJ2-1 | TRBD2 | TRBV10-3 | TGTGCCATCAGTGAGTCTCAGACTAGCGGATACAATGAGCAGTTCTTC | CAISESQTSGYNEQFF
. | TRBJ2-7 | TRBD2 | TRBV6-1 | TGTGCTGGGGGGGGCTACGAGCAGTACTTC | CAGGGYEQYF
. | TRBJ1-2 | . | TRBV21-1 | TGTGCCAGCAGTTCGACAGGTTCCCCCTATGGCTACACCTTC | CASSSTGSPYGYTF
. | TRBJ1-5 | TRBD1 | TRBV13 | TGTGCCAGCAGCGCCTTTTCAGGGGGAAATAGCAATCAGCCCCAGCATTTT | CASSAFSGGNSNQPQHF
few | TRBJ1-2 | . | TRBV14 | TGTGCCAGCAGCAGGGCCCTTGTCTATGGCTACACCTTC | CASSRALVYGYTF
many | TRBJ1-1 | . | TRBV6-6 | TGTGCCAGCAGTTACTCGGACAACACTGAAGCTTTCTTT | CASSYSDNTEAFF
. | TRBJ2-7 | TRBD1 | TRBV6-5 | TGTGCCAGCAGTTTATACAGGGGCGACGACGAGCAGTACTTC | CASSLYRGDDEQYF
. | TRBJ2-7 | TRBD2 | TRBV6-1 | TGTGCCAGCAGCGGGGGACTACTCTCCTACGAGCAGTACTTC | CASSGGLLSYEQYF
few | TRBJ2-4 | TRBD1 | TRBV7-9 | TGTGCCAGCAGCCCCAGACAGGGATCGAACATTCAGTACTTC | CASSPRQGSNIQYF
. | TRBJ2-7 | . | TRBV11-3 | TGTGCCAGCAGCTTACGCTCGGAAGGGGATAAGCAGTACTTC | CASSLRSEGDKQYF
few | TRBJ2-3 | TRBD2 | TRBV20-1 | TGCAGTGCGCACCCGGGACTAGCCTTTAATACGCAGTATTTT | CSAHPGLAFNTQYF
once | TRBJ2-4 | . | TRBV7-9 | TGTGCCAGCAGCTTAGATGCTACGAAAGACGGCTACCCAGCCAAAAACATTCAGTACTTC | CASSLDATKDGYPAKNIQYF
few | TRBJ2-1 | . | TRBV10-3 | TGTGCCATCATGGCCTACAATGAGCAGTTCTTC | CAIMAYNEQFF
few | TRBJ2-1 | . | TRBV7-9 | TGTGCCAGCAGCCCTAGTACTCCATTCTCCTACAATGAGCAGTTCTTC | CASSPSTPFSYNEQFF
. | TRBJ2-1 | TRBD2 | TRBV20-1 | TGCAGTGCTCCCCTAGCGGGGGGGCCTCGGGAGCAGTTCTTC | CSAPLAGGPREQFF
. | TRBJ2-4 | . | TRBV12-3/TRBV12-4 | TGTGCCAGCAGGACTCCCGCCAAAAACATTCAGTACTTC | CASRTPAKNIQYF
few | TRBJ2-7 | . | TRBV3-1 | TGTGCCAGCAGCCAAGAATCGGTTCTCCAAAGCTCCTACGAGCAGTACTTC | CASSQESVLQSSYEQYF
. | TRBJ2-7 | TRBD1 | TRBV19 | TGTGCCAGTCGAGGGGGGACAGGGTCCTACGAGCAGTACTTC | CASRGGTGSYEQYF
. | TRBJ1-4 | . | TRBV28 | TGTGCCAGCAGTCCCCCCATCGGTGAAAAACTGTTTTTT | CASSPPIGEKLFF
many | TRBJ2-7 | . | TRBV6-1 | TGTGCCAGCAGCCGGCTAGCGTATTACGAGCAGTACTTC | CASSRLAYYEQYF
. | TRBJ2-3 | . | TRBV21-1 | TGTGCCAGCAGCAAAGGGGTCGGGGCACCCTGCACAGATACGCAGTATTTT | CASSKGVGAPCTDTQYF